Below, one T cell receptor beta chain is given with its context. The data stem from a study of blood T cell repertoires in COVID-19. In the study overall: Italy, Spain and the United States were the sources of the convalescent and acute COVID-19 samples. PBMCs, B-cell-depleted T cells, or T cells were the source of the cDNA or gDNA that made up the material.

In the original processing: Reference gene primers were amplified, and this amplification served to estimate nucleated cell counts. The table came from immunoSEQ multiplex PCR; TCRdb's copy has only in-frame clones and leaves some out. V and J calls plus clone size are reproduced from that table; the DNA served to infer D and trimming. Of 200,000 to 250,000 clones in the sample, 80% were seen once. The specimen sequenced was peripheral blood. This sequence originates from a woman in her seventies with acute or convalescent COVID-19.

The CDR3 protein is CASSQDRGWGNTEAFF. Written as DNA, the CDR3 is TGTGCCAGCAGCCAAGACAGGGGGTGGGGGAACACTGAAGCTTTCTTT. This chain links TRBV6-2 or TRBV6-3 with TRBJ1-1; 9 bases fit TRBD1. V trimming: 6 bases; J trimming: 1 base; junction bases outside the gene matches: 9. The CDR3 runs 16 residues. Germline V gene sequence: CDR1 MNHEY, CDR2 SVGEGT.